Listed here are 26 T cell receptor beta chains from one sample, sequenced in a study of T cells after yellow fever vaccination. TCRdb reanalysed the 5' RACE reads using MiXCR and keeps one entry per CDR3 protein. Of about 350,000 distinct CDR3 sequences listed, 7% to 9% are singletons. Sample: PBMCs, taken around 45 days after the first yellow fever vaccination. These receptors were taken from a man younger than 35 who received the YFV17D yellow fever vaccine.

The genes are TRBV5-8 and TRBJ2-7; no clear D gene. Germline V gene sequence: CDR1 SGHTS, CDR2 YDEGEE. The CDR3 runs to 11 residues. CDR3 protein: CASGFLYEQYV. As DNA, the CDR3 is TGTGCCAGCGGCTTTTTGTACGAGCAGTACGTC.

This clonotype was counted between two and nine times. The junction differs from germline at one of its ends, possibly a read error. The J gene is TRBJ1-2, the V gene TRBV5-1; 7 bases align to TRBD1. The CDR3 extends over 16 amino acids. CDR1 and CDR2 from the germline V gene are SGHRS and YFSETQ. CDR3: CASSLGGPGQNYGYTF. The CDR3 DNA is TGCGCCAGCAGTTTGGGGGGCCCGGGACAGAACTATGGCTACACCTTC. Combining the CDR3 with reference TRBV5-1 and TRBJ1-2 gives the whole variable domain KAGVTQTPRYLIKTRGQQVTLSCSPISGHRSVSWYQQTPGQGLQFLFEYFSETQRNKGNFPGRFSGRQFSNSRSEMNVSTLELGDSALYLCASSLGGPGQNYGYTFGSGTRLTVV.

This clonotype turned up a few times. Germline is not matched at one junction end, which may reflect a read error. The chain recombines TRBV20-1 with TRBJ1-2; 8 bases agree with TRBD1. The CDR3 is 12 amino acids. Per germline, CDR1 DFQATT and CDR2 SNEGSKA (reference sequence). CDR3 sequence reads: CSAGDRGHGYTF. The CDR3 coding sequence is TGCAGTGCTGGAGACAGGGGACATGGCTACACCTTC.

This clonotype was observed a few times. The rearrangement links TRBV7-3 to TRBJ1-6; D may be TRBD1 (5 bases). This CDR3 region has 14 residues. CDR1 and CDR2 (germline): SGHTA, FQGTGA. V dropped 1 base and J dropped 7 bases, with 8 bases sitting between them. CDR3 sequence: CASSLSDSNSPLHF. The CDR3 bases are TGTGCCAGCAGCTTAAGTGACAGCAATTCACCCCTCCACTTT.

The gene calls are TRBV12-3 or TRBV12-4 and TRBJ2-7; D is possibly TRBD2 (5 bases). Trimming removed 5 bases from V and 2 bases from J, with 13 bases in between. There are 14 residues in the CDR3. CDR3 region: CASSVLGEPYEQYF. The DNA of the CDR3 is TGTGCCAGCAGTGTCCTCGGGGAGCCCTACGAGCAGTACTTC.

This clonotype was picked up a small number of times. The chain is built from TRBV30 and TRBJ2-7; D is uncertain. The CDR3 is made up of 11 amino acids. The germline V gene has CDR1 GTSNPN and CDR2 SVGIG (reference sequence). With 1 base removed from V and 7 bases from J, the gap between germline ends came to 8 bases. DNA for the CDR3: TGTGCCTGGAGTGGGGGTGGGGAGCAGTACTTC. Its translation is CAWSGGGEQYF.

The chain uses TRBV7-9 and TRBJ2-1; 9 bases map to TRBD1. Germline V gene sequence: CDR1 SEHNR, CDR2 FQNEAQ (reference sequence). V trimming: 2 bases; J trimming: 9 bases; junction bases outside the gene matches: 8. The CDR3 consists of 15 residues. CDR3 amino acids: CASSLRPGQGVEQFF. The CDR3, as DNA: TGTGCCAGCAGCTTACGACCGGGACAGGGAGTTGAGCAGTTCTTC.

This clonotype appeared a few times. The CDR3 is CASSFGQGEAEAFF. DNA of the CDR3: TGTGCCAGCAGCTTTGGGCAGGGTGAAGCTGAAGCTTTCTTT. The chain carries TRBV5-6 and TRBJ1-1; TRBD1 might be the D (5 bases). The V and J ends lost 2 bases and 6 bases respectively, with 14 bases between them. The CDR3 runs to 14 residues. CDR1 is SGHDT and CDR2 is YYEEEE in the germline V gene.

This clonotype has more than one count but fewer than ten. V usage is TRBV18 and J usage is TRBJ2-5; 10 positions match TRBD1. V dropped 5 bases and J dropped 1; count of bases not matched to a gene: 4. This CDR3 region has 15 residues. Germline assignment: CDR1 KGHSH and CDR2 LQKENI. The CDR3 loop is CASSSRDRGQETQYF. As DNA, the CDR3 is TGTGCCAGCTCAAGCCGGGACAGGGGCCAAGAGACCCAGTACTTC.

V and J are TRBV7-6 and TRBJ2-3; D is unresolved. The CDR3 sequence is 18 residues long. Germline V lookup: CDR1 SGHVS, CDR2 FNYEAQ. Trimming removed 0 bases at V and 4 bases at J, with 20 bases between. CDR3 bases: TGTGCCAGCAGCTTAGCGTGGACCACTCTCGGCCCCGCAGATACGCAGTATTTT. Protein sequence: CASSLAWTTLGPADTQYF.

The CDR3 reads CASSRPLGKGHVYGYTF. CDR3 coding DNA: TGTGCCAGCAGCCGCCCCCTCGGTAAAGGACATGTCTATGGCTACACCTTC. The V call is TRBV7-9, the J call TRBJ1-2, with a weak D call TRBD1 (5 bases). Germline-derived CDR1 and CDR2 are SEHNR and FQNEAQ (reference sequence). The CDR3 runs 17 residues. Trimming stripped 5 bases from V and 4 bases from J, with 23 bases between.

This clonotype was picked up a small number of times. V gene TRBV20-1 combines with J gene TRBJ1-1; possible D gene TRBD1, 6 bases. The length of the CDR3 is 14 residues. Per the germline V gene, CDR1 is DFQATT and CDR2 is SNEGSKA (reference sequence). V was pared by 7 bases and J by 0 bases, with 15 bases between. CDR3 residues: CSVKDSPVNTEAFF. The CDR3 nucleotides read TGCAGTGTTAAGGACAGCCCAGTGAACACTGAAGCTTTCTTT.

Only a few counts were recorded for this clonotype. The chain is built from TRBV23-1 and TRBJ1-4, with D possibly being TRBD1 (5 bases). TRBV23-1 is designated an ORF whose function remains uncertain. The length of the CDR3 is 16 residues. Trimming cost V 1 base and J 7 bases, with 16 bases left between them. The CDR3: CASSQYPGLLGEKLFF. The CDR3 DNA reads TGCGCCAGCAGTCAATATCCGGGACTACTTGGTGAAAAACTGTTTTTT.

This clonotype was counted between two and nine times. V gene TRBV14 combines with J gene TRBJ2-1; maybe TRBD2 (5 bases). Between the trimmed V and J ends, which lost 4 bases and 6 bases, there was a span of 10 bases. Germline V gives CDR1 SGHDN, CDR2 FVKESK. The length of the CDR3 is 13 residues. DNA of the CDR3: TGTGCCAGCAGCCCCCTTCGGGGCAATGAGCAGTTCTTC. It encodes CASSPLRGNEQFF.

This clonotype has a handful of counts. The rearrangement joins TRBV6-1 to TRBJ1-6; no definite D call. V was trimmed by 2 bases and J by 3 bases, leaving 5 bases between them. Germline-derived CDR1 and CDR2 are MNHNS and SASEGT. CDR3 size: 14 residues. CDR3 loop: CASSEQYYNSPLHF. CDR3 nucleotide sequence: TGTGCCAGCAGTGAACAGTACTATAATTCACCCCTCCACTTT.

To note about this clonotype: Compared with germline, one end of the junction differs, possibly owing to a read error. The chain couples TRBV5-4 to TRBJ2-7, with TRBD1 matching 9 bases. The length of the CDR3 is 15 residues. The germline V gene has CDR1 SGHNT and CDR2 YYREEE (reference sequence). The CDR3 coding sequence is TGTGCCAGCAGCCCGGACAGGGGACTCTCCTACGAGCTGTACTTC. It encodes CASSPDRGLSYELYF.

This clonotype has only a few counts. The rearrangement uses TRBV27 and TRBJ1-1; tentative D call: TRBD1 (5 bases). The CDR3 runs 15 residues. The V end lost 7 bases, the J end lost 0 bases, and 15 bases lay between the germline ends. CDR1 and CDR2 (germline): MNHEY, SMNVEV (reference sequence). The CDR3 coding sequence is TGTGCCAGCAACCGAGGACGGGGGATGAACACTGAAGCTTTCTTT. This gives the protein CASNRGRGMNTEAFF.

The gene calls are TRBV4-3 and TRBJ1-1, with D uncertain. Per germline, CDR1 LGHNA and CDR2 YSLEER. The V gene lost 0 bases and the J gene lost 0 bases, with 14 bases spanning the gap. The CDR3 spans 17 residues. The CDR3 DNA reads as TGCGCCAGCAGCCAAGAATCCAGGATGATGATGAACACTGAAGCTTTCTTT. Translated, it gives CASSQESRMMMNTEAFF.

In its sample, this clonotype was seen a few times. This rearrangement joins TRBV4-3 to TRBJ2-3; weak D call: TRBD1 (6 bases). V was trimmed by 3 bases and J by 2 bases, leaving 15 bases between them. The germline V gene encodes CDR1 LGHNA and CDR2 YSLEER. This CDR3 comprises 16 residues. The CDR3 DNA sequence: TGCGCCAGCAGCCAGGTCGGATGGGGGCCCACAGATACGCAGTATTTT. It translates to CASSQVGWGPTDTQYF.

The chain combines TRBV20-1 with TRBJ1-3; TRBD1 might be the D (5 bases). Trimming shortened V by 5 bases and J by 0 bases, and 11 bases separated the two germline ends. There are 14 residues in the CDR3. The germline V gene has CDR1 DFQATT and CDR2 SNEGSKA (reference sequence). The CDR3 loop reads CSAGGRLSGNTIYF. The CDR3 DNA follows: TGCAGTGCTGGGGGACGGCTCTCTGGAAACACCATATATTTT.

This clonotype occurred many times. The rearrangement joins TRBV10-3 to TRBJ2-5, with D perhaps TRBD1 (5 bases). Germline CDR1 and CDR2: ENHRY and SYGVKD. V lost 7 bases, J lost 3 bases, and 12 bases lay in between. The length of the CDR3 is 13 residues. The CDR3 DNA follows: TGTGCCATCACGAAAGACAGAGAAGAGACCCAGTACTTC. It translates to CAITKDREETQYF.

In its sample, this clonotype was seen a few times. The V gene is TRBV20-1, the J gene TRBJ2-3; TRBD2 agrees at 8 bases. The CDR3 is made up of 17 amino acids. The trim removed 6 bases at V and 6 bases at J, leaving 20 bases unmatched. Germline V gives CDR1 DFQATT, CDR2 SNEGSKA (reference sequence). The CDR3 loop is CSARETAGRGDLDTQYF. CDR3 sequence (DNA): TGCAGTGCCCGCGAGACAGCGGGGCGGGGGGATCTCGATACGCAGTATTTT.

Ten or more counts support this clonotype. The chain recombines TRBV5-1 with TRBJ1-1, with D tentatively TRBD1 (5 bases). The CDR3 length is 13 residues. Germline V gene data show CDR1 as SGHRS and CDR2 as YFSETQ. V lost 2 bases and J 4 bases, leaving 9 bases between the germline ends. CDR3 amino acids: CASSFWGTTEAFF. CDR3 nucleotides: TGCGCCAGCAGCTTCTGGGGGACCACTGAAGCTTTCTTT.

This chain connects TRBV4-2 to TRBJ1-1, with D maybe TRBD1 (5 bases). V shed 4 bases and J shed 2 bases, with 14 bases lying between them. CDR3 length equals 15 residues. CDR1 and CDR2 from the germline V gene are LGHNA and YNFKEQ. The CDR3 is CASSPGTRTNTEAFF. The CDR3, as DNA: TGTGCCAGCAGCCCGGGGACGCGGACTAACACTGAAGCTTTCTTT.

The CDR3 is CASSLSLWDSYGYTF. The CDR3 DNA follows: TGTGCCAGCAGCTTATCTCTTTGGGACAGCTATGGCTACACCTTC. V and J are TRBV7-2 and TRBJ1-2, with TRBD1 identical over 7 bases. This CDR3 comprises 15 residues. CDR1 SGHTA and CDR2 FQGNSA come from the germline V gene. Unmatched junction bases numbered 7, after V lost 2 bases and J lost 4 bases.

This clonotype has just a few counts. The chain joins TRBV29-1 to TRBJ2-3; no reliable D call. The germline gives CDR1 SQVTM, CDR2 ANQGSEA. This CDR3 has 13 amino acids. V lost 6 bases and J 3 bases, leaving 13 bases between the germline ends. DNA of the CDR3: TGCAGCGTCGGATTAGTTACGACAGATACGCAGTATTTT. It specifies CSVGLVTTDTQYF.